This T cell receptor beta chain came from a study of T cells in Graves' hyperthyroidism and ophthalmopathy (dated by TCRdb to between 2018 and 2020). A note on the overall study: Peripheral blood was collected at initial diagnosis, before any treatment. A discovery cohort of about 95 patients, fewer than 50 with Graves' ophthalmopathy and approximately 60 with stable Graves' hyperthyroidism, was used to find distinguishing TCR V-J signatures. An independent validation cohort of under 20 hyperthyroidism patients and about 15 patients who later progressed to ophthalmopathy tested prospective prediction of ophthalmopathy. The 75 to 100 discovery patients were randomly split 7:3 into training and test sets. Thyroid tissue and blood T-cell repertoires from six or seven Graves' hyperthyroidism patients were also compared in the study. Once sampling was done, hyperthyroidism patients were given methimazole at a starting dose of 30 mg daily, whereas ophthalmopathy patients were given high-dose intravenous methylprednisolone. According to the paper, TCR Vbeta CDR3 sequencing was carried out on roughly 130 peripheral blood samples, which came from more than 40 ophthalmopathy, 75 to 80 hyperthyroidism and roughly 17 progressor patients.

The TCR beta CDR3 regions were amplified from the RNA transcripts. For the first round of RT-PCR on the TCR CDR3, the HTBI primer set was used together with the Qiagen OneStep RT-PCR kit. Libraries were constructed in a second round of multiplex PCR, after which size selection and purification were performed. Paired-end sequencing of the libraries was performed with 100 bp reads on an Illumina HiSeq2000. The published analysis was carried out like this. SOAPnuke was used to process the raw data, throwing out any read that contained adapters or uncalled bases, had a mean Phred below 15, or lacked an exact constant-primer or identifier match. COPE v1.2.5 was used to merge high-quality paired reads, and clonotypes were defined as unique nucleotide sequences. MiTCR v1.1 was used to align the clonotypes against IMGT TRBV, TRBD and TRBJ reference segments. Analysis was restricted to V-J combinations with a frequency above 0.0001, which covered 99% to 99.2% of repertoires. A TCS score was defined as the ratio of F50 (clonal expansion) to E x V (chaos), with BLOSUM62-based TCRdist applied between CDR3 peptides within each V-J. Welch's t-statistics and random forest reduced 500 to 650 V-J features to 10 to 15, which were used in a naive Bayes classifier (R e1071). In TCRdb, the public reads were trimmed at Q25 with fastp and aligned with MiXCR, with productive beta chains retained. Every CDR3 protein is listed once, alongside the most common genes and DNA of its rows. Here the V and J calls rest on TCRdb's processing, not on the authors' analysis. For this sample there are a few hundred thousand distinct CDR3 sequences; approximately 17% appear just once. 40% of the sample is taken by the ten largest.

This clonotype has more than one count but fewer than ten. No cognate antigen has been identified for it. One base away there is no much larger clone; base qualities are not given. From a lookup of the germline V gene, CDR1 and CDR2 are SGHRS and YFSETQ. The junction carries 8 bases between V and J, which are trimmed by 0 bases and 1 base respectively. The CDR3 measures 15 amino acids from cysteine to phenylalanine. The kept DNA is CDR3 alone, 45 bases in frame from the first base. Ophthalmopathy patients had moderately to severely active disease, with a Clinical Activity Score of 3 or more, a NOSPECS grade of 4 or more, and a disease duration of less than 3 months. The study excluded patients with uncontrolled infections, other autoimmune diseases, pregnancy or lactation. Diagnoses were established on the basis of clinical symptoms, serum thyroxine and TRAb, thyroid ultrasound, and orbital computed tomography. Ficoll-Paque density gradient centrifugation was used to isolate PBMCs from approximately 10 ml of fresh peripheral blood. Trizol reagent was used to extract total RNA, and RNA quality was then checked on an Agilent 2100 Bioanalyzer.

On the study overall, not on this receptor specifically: A 13 V-J signature model separated ophthalmopathy from stable hyperthyroidism, with just over 85% sensitivity and just under 84% specificity in cross-validation and 80%/75% in testing. No statistical method was used to set the sample size in advance, and investigators knew the group allocation. Blood samples also contained most of the expanded thyroid clonotypes (frequency above 0.001), which suggests that blood repertoires may reflect thyroid immune responses. During validation, the model predicted progression to ophthalmopathy a median of about 5.9 months ahead of onset, with almost 71% sensitivity and 72.22% specificity.

Recombination joined TRBV5-1 with TRBJ1-5; the D gene assignment is ambiguous. The TCR originated in a young man with Graves' ophthalmopathy. Sequenced sample: blood. The CDR3 loop reads CASSLGGSSNQPQHF. The base sequence is TGCGCCAGCAGCTTGGGCGGAAGCAGCAATCAGCCCCAGCATTTT.